The 11 T cell receptor beta chains reported below all come from one sample, sequenced in a study of tissue T cells after allogeneic stem cell transplantation. TCRdb keeps only in-frame clones here, not all; method: immunoSEQ multiplex PCR. The table records some 7,600 clones, about 48% of them present only once. Time point: mouse harvest day 7 after allogeneic transplant. Tail vein injection delivered 10^7 T-cell-depleted bone marrow cells and 10^6 splenic CD5+ T cells. Material for sequencing was gut tissue. The receptor source for this set is a female BALB/c mouse given C57BL/6 T cells with graft-versus-host disease after an allogeneic hematopoietic cell transplant.

In regard to this clone: Mouse names are used for the genes. Read coverage stops 1 residue before the CDR3 terminus; the germline J gene supplies the remainder. The chain carries TRBV5 and TRBJ2-3; D perhaps matches TRBD1 (5 bases). Germline CDR1 and CDR2: LGHNA and YNLKQL (reference sequence). Between the trimmed V and J ends, which lost 4 bases and 1 base, there was a span of 12 bases. The CDR3 covers 15 residues. CDR3 DNA (partial): TGTGCCAGCAGCCCGGAGAGGGGAGGTGCAGAAACGCTGTAT. Translation: CASSPERGGAETLY. The full CDR3 reads CASSPERGGAETLYF.

About this clone: The listed genes are named as in mouse. The CDR3 end is not reached by the read, which stops 1 residue before it; the germline J gene fills it in. The V gene is TRBV29, the J gene TRBJ2-5; D possibly corresponds to TRBD2 (6 bases). The CDR3 consists of 14 residues. V lost 6 bases to trimming and J lost 8 bases, with 18 bases between them. Looked up from germline, CDR1 is MSHET and CDR2 is SYDVDS. The sequenced part of the CDR3 DNA is TGTGCTAGCAGACCTGACTGGCCCACCGGCACCCAGTAC. Protein sequence: CASRPDWPTGTQY. The entire CDR3 protein is CASRPDWPTGTQYF.

Regarding this clone: Gene names and germline refer to mouse. The read halts 1 residue ahead of the CDR3 end, with the missing end drawn from the germline J gene. V usage is TRBV3 and J usage is TRBJ2-7; no definite D call. The length of the CDR3 is 13 residues. The germline gives CDR1 SNHLY, CDR2 FYNGKV (reference sequence). Trimming took off 0 bases at V and 2 bases at J, with 5 bases between the two ends. CDR3: CASSLAGPYEQYF. Partial CDR3 DNA: TGTGCCAGCAGCTTAGCTGGTCCCTATGAACAGTAC.

Regarding this clone: Germline and genes: mouse. The read stops 1 residue short of the end of the CDR3; the missing end is completed from the germline J gene. The chain employs TRBV12-1 and TRBJ1-1, with D perhaps matching TRBD1 (5 bases). Trimming pared 0 bases from V and 4 bases from J, leaving 5 bases between. Germline lookup yields CDR1 SGHSN and CDR2 HYEKVE. This CDR3 contains 12 residues. The CDR3 loop is CASSLRGTEVFF. The DNA read from the CDR3 is TGTGCCAGCTCTCTCAGGGGCACAGAAGTCTTC.

Turning to this clone: Any gene name here is a mouse gene name. The read falls 1 residue short of the CDR3 end, and the missing part is taken from the germline J gene. This rearrangement joins TRBV13-2 to TRBJ1-1; 9 bases align to TRBD1. Looked up from germline, CDR1 is NNHNN and CDR2 is SYGAGS (reference sequence). With V trimmed by 5 bases and J by 4 bases, 0 bases remained unmatched. There are 12 residues in the CDR3. The CDR3 reads CASGTGGTEVFF. CDR3 bases read: TGTGCCAGCGGGACAGGGGGCACAGAAGTCTTC.

As to this clone: Each gene name is a mouse one. The observed sequence ends 1 residue before the CDR3 terminus, with the missing tail filled in from the germline J gene. The rearrangement uses TRBV3 and TRBJ2-1; 12 bases are a match to TRBD1. This CDR3 is built from 15 residues. Germline V CDR1 and CDR2: SNHLY, FYNGKV (reference sequence). Unmatched junction bases numbered 6, after V lost 5 bases and J lost 7 bases. The covered CDR3 bases are TGTGCCAGCAGCCCGGGGACAGGGGGCTGGGCTGAGCAGTTC. Its protein is CASSPGTGGWAEQF. The whole CDR3 reads CASSPGTGGWAEQFF. The full variable domain, completed using reference TRBV3 and TRBJ2-1, is GPKVLQIPSHQIIDMGQMVTLNCDPVSNHLYFYWYKQILGQQMEFLVNFYNGKVMEKSKLFKDQFSVERPDGSYFTLKIQPTALEDSAVYFCASSPGTGGWAEQFFGPGTRLTVL.

This clone showed up just a few times. The listed genes are named as in mouse. The sequenced fragment ends 1 residue before the CDR3 boundary, so the rest is inferred from the germline J gene. The gene calls are TRBV23 and TRBJ1-1; the DNA was not used to check the table's D call, TRBD1. Germline CDR1 reads KGHTA; CDR2 reads FQNQQP. The CDR3 length is 15 residues. Partial CDR3 DNA: TGCTCCAGCAGTCAATCCAGGACAACAAACACAGAAGTCTTC. It yields the protein CSSSQSRTTNTEVF. The whole CDR3 protein is CSSSQSRTTNTEVFF.

About this clone: Gene names follow the mouse nomenclature. The read finishes 1 residue shy of the CDR3 end, and the germline J gene is used to complete it. The chain uses TRBV26 and TRBJ1-4; D is unresolved. V gave up 6 bases and J gave up 5 bases, with 10 bases separating them. The CDR3 spans 13 residues. Germline V lookup: CDR1 KGHPV, CDR2 FQNQEV (reference sequence). The CDR3 protein is CASRRAPNERLFF. CDR3 DNA (partial): TGTGCCAGCAGGAGGGCCCCTAACGAAAGATTATTT.

Regarding this clone: The germline and genes are mouse ones. The read halts 1 residue ahead of the CDR3 end, with the missing end drawn from the germline J gene. This sequence joins TRBV26 and TRBJ2-4; 7 nucleotides agree with TRBD2. Trimming took 2 bases from V and 1 from J; bases not matched to a gene: 0. Looked up from germline, CDR1 is KGHPV and CDR2 is FQNQEV (reference sequence). CDR3 size: 14 residues. The CDR3 DNA, read in part, is TGTGCCAGCAGTCTGGGACTGGGTCAAAACACCTTGTAC. Translation gives CASSLGLGQNTLY. In full, the CDR3 is CASSLGLGQNTLYF.

This clone was seen only a few times. Any gene name here is a mouse gene name. Coverage ceases 1 residue before the CDR3 finishes, and the germline J gene fills in the end. V gene TRBV31 combines with J gene TRBJ1-5, with D unclear. V was pared by 0 bases and J by 8 bases, with 2 bases between. Germline V gives CDR1 GKSSPN, CDR2 SITVG. The CDR3 is 10 residues long. CDR3 in amino acids: CAWSLEAPLF. CDR3 DNA (partial): TGTGCCTGGAGTCTAGAGGCTCCGCTT.

This clone is categorized as medium-sized. Gene names refer to mouse genes. The CDR3: CAWSLEGQSDTQYF. Incomplete CDR3 DNA: TGTGCCTGGAGTCTAGAGGGGCAGAGTGACACCCAGTAC. The chain is built from TRBV31 and TRBJ2-5; D possibly uses TRBD1 or TRBD2 (5 bases each). The sequenced fragment ends 1 residue before the CDR3 boundary, so the rest is inferred from the germline J gene. The germline V gene encodes CDR1 GKSSPN and CDR2 SITVG. Trimming cost V 0 bases and J 6 bases, with 13 bases left between them. This CDR3 comprises 14 residues.